The rows below give T cell receptor beta chains drawn from one sample of a study of T cells in Graves' hyperthyroidism and ophthalmopathy. Each CDR3 protein is one row after TCRdb ran MiXCR on the multiplex PCR reads. This repertoire shows approximately 690,000 distinct CDR3 sequences, around 21% found once; its top ten account for more than 30%. The sequenced material came from blood. These receptor sequences come from a man under 40 with Graves' ophthalmopathy. Each CDR3 is given with its conserved first and last residue. Fields, in order: V gene, D gene, clone size, J gene, CDR3 protein, CDR3 DNA. D genes are given only for firm matches. The listing skips clone size in some rows; elsewhere it reads once, few, many or a size class.

v_gene: TRBV12-3/TRBV12-4; d_gene: TRBD2; abundance: few; j_gene: TRBJ2-3; CDR3aa: CAIARGGGPTDTQYF; CDR3nt: TGTGCCATCGCGCGGGGGGGGGGGCCCACAGATACGCAGTATTTT
v_gene: TRBV28; d_gene: .; abundance: .; j_gene: TRBJ2-6; CDR3aa: CASRYPSGANVLTF; CDR3nt: TGTGCCAGCAGATACCCCTCTGGGGCCAACGTCCTGACTTTC
v_gene: TRBV28; d_gene: TRBD2; abundance: many; j_gene: TRBJ2-1; CDR3aa: CASPPSPPTSGNVPEQFF; CDR3nt: TGTGCCAGTCCTCCGTCTCCCCCCACTAGCGGAAACGTCCCTGAGCAGTTCTTC
v_gene: TRBV4-3; d_gene: TRBD2; abundance: .; j_gene: TRBJ2-7; CDR3aa: CASSERLAGGKQGAYEQYF; CDR3nt: TGCGCCAGCAGCGAGCGACTAGCGGGAGGAAAGCAAGGGGCCTACGAGCAGTACTTC
v_gene: TRBV4-1; d_gene: TRBD2; abundance: .; j_gene: TRBJ2-1; CDR3aa: CASSQVHGTSGSGHEQFF; CDR3nt: TGCGCCAGCAGCCAGGTCCACGGGACTAGCGGGAGTGGACATGAGCAGTTCTTC
v_gene: TRBV15; d_gene: .; abundance: few; j_gene: TRBJ2-7; CDR3aa: CATSRDHLREPPYEQYF; CDR3nt: TGTGCCACCAGCAGAGACCATCTGAGGGAACCCCCCTACGAGCAGTACTTC
v_gene: TRBV2; d_gene: .; abundance: many; j_gene: TRBJ2-2; CDR3aa: CASSVGGADTGELFF; CDR3nt: TGTGCCAGCAGTGTCGGGGGAGCGGACACCGGGGAGCTGTTTTTT
v_gene: TRBV5-1; d_gene: .; abundance: many; j_gene: TRBJ2-7; CDR3aa: CASSYDRLSYEQYF; CDR3nt: TGCGCCAGCAGCTATGACAGGCTTTCCTACGAGCAGTACTTC
v_gene: TRBV19; d_gene: .; abundance: .; j_gene: TRBJ2-1; CDR3aa: CASSIGSGSNEQFF; CDR3nt: TGTGCCAGTAGTATTGGTTCCGGATCAAATGAGCAGTTCTTC
v_gene: TRBV19; d_gene: TRBD2; abundance: .; j_gene: TRBJ2-7; CDR3aa: CASSTILSEAGVPYEQYF; CDR3nt: TGTGCCAGTAGTACCATTCTCTCTGAAGCGGGAGTTCCCTACGAGCAGTACTTC
v_gene: TRBV12-3/TRBV12-4; d_gene: .; abundance: many; j_gene: TRBJ2-3; CDR3aa: CASTEWGAGDTQYF; CDR3nt: TGTGCCAGCACGGAGTGGGGGGCAGGTGATACGCAGTATTTT
v_gene: TRBV12-3/TRBV12-4; d_gene: .; abundance: .; j_gene: TRBJ2-1; CDR3aa: CASTSGSSYNEQFF; CDR3nt: TGTGCCAGCACCTCGGGCTCCTCCTACAATGAGCAGTTCTTC
v_gene: TRBV4-1; d_gene: TRBD1; abundance: .; j_gene: TRBJ2-3; CDR3aa: CASSQDLQGYRDTQYF; CDR3nt: TGCGCCAGCAGCCAAGATCTACAGGGGTATCGCGATACGCAGTATTTT
v_gene: TRBV12-3/TRBV12-4; d_gene: .; abundance: few; j_gene: TRBJ2-2; CDR3aa: CASSPGHLNTGELFF; CDR3nt: TGTGCCAGCAGCCCCGGACACTTGAACACCGGGGAGCTGTTTTTT
v_gene: TRBV3-1; d_gene: .; abundance: few; j_gene: TRBJ2-7; CDR3aa: CASSQDFGYSSYEQYF; CDR3nt: TGTGCCAGCAGCCAAGATTTCGGGTACAGCTCCTACGAGCAGTACTTC
v_gene: TRBV29-1; d_gene: TRBD1; abundance: .; j_gene: TRBJ2-7; CDR3aa: CSVPKGGAIYEQYF; CDR3nt: TGCAGCGTGCCTAAAGGGGGCGCGATCTACGAGCAGTACTTC
v_gene: TRBV5-6; d_gene: .; abundance: .; j_gene: TRBJ1-6; CDR3aa: CASKQHSHDSPLHF; CDR3nt: TGTGCCAGCAAACAACACAGTCACGATTCACCCCTCCACTTT
v_gene: TRBV20-1; d_gene: .; abundance: many; j_gene: TRBJ2-7; CDR3aa: CSARDIAAGYEQYF; CDR3nt: TGCAGTGCTAGAGATATAGCGGCGGGATACGAGCAGTACTTC
v_gene: TRBV27; d_gene: .; abundance: .; j_gene: TRBJ1-5; CDR3aa: CASSLNRAGNQPQHF; CDR3nt: TGTGCCAGCAGTTTGAACAGGGCCGGCAATCAGCCCCAGCATTTT
v_gene: TRBV28; d_gene: .; abundance: many; j_gene: TRBJ2-7; CDR3aa: CASRRTNYEQYF; CDR3nt: TGTGCCAGCAGACGGACTAACTACGAGCAGTACTTC
v_gene: TRBV27; d_gene: TRBD1; abundance: few; j_gene: TRBJ2-7; CDR3aa: CASSYKTGFEQYF; CDR3nt: TGTGCCAGCAGCTATAAGACAGGGTTCGAGCAGTACTTC
v_gene: TRBV2; d_gene: TRBD2; abundance: .; j_gene: TRBJ2-7; CDR3aa: CASRGAGLAYEQYF; CDR3nt: TGTGCCAGCAGGGGAGCGGGGCTAGCCTACGAGCAGTACTTC
v_gene: TRBV19; d_gene: .; abundance: .; j_gene: TRBJ2-1; CDR3aa: CASSVTGLSSYNEQFF; CDR3nt: TGTGCCAGTAGTGTGACAGGTTTAAGCTCCTACAATGAGCAGTTCTTC
v_gene: TRBV20-1; d_gene: .; abundance: many; j_gene: TRBJ2-3; CDR3aa: CSAREELASTDTQYF; CDR3nt: TGCAGTGCTAGAGAGGAGCTGGCCAGCACAGATACGCAGTATTTT
v_gene: TRBV28; d_gene: .; abundance: few; j_gene: TRBJ2-5; CDR3aa: CASTSGGATGQYF; CDR3nt: TGTGCCAGCACCTCGGGCGGTGCCACGGGCCAGTACTTC
v_gene: TRBV18; d_gene: .; abundance: .; j_gene: TRBJ2-3; CDR3aa: CASSPPGTTDTQYF; CDR3nt: TGTGCCAGCTCACCCCCGGGGACCACGGATACGCAGTATTTT